This T cell receptor beta chain was recovered during a study of CD8 T cells in Susac syndrome. A quantity of about 0.45 to 1 ug RNA underwent reverse transcription using random hexamers. The TCR beta CDR3 was amplified by immunoSEQ multiplex PCR across 54 Vbeta, 13 Jbeta. TCRdb fed the immunoSEQ multiplex PCR reads into MiXCR, producing one record per CDR3 protein. Seen here are about 150,000 distinct CDR3 sequences, about 94% observed once, and the top ten hold around 0.21%. TEMRA cells were FACS-enriched, and CD8+ and CD4+ T cells were isolated negatively. This CDR3 region has 14 residues. The V gene's germline CDR1 is SGHVS and CDR2 FNYEAQ. V lost 8 bases and J lost 4; bases outside the gene matches: 7.

The receptor was derived from a human donor with multiple sclerosis. Material: CD8+ T cells from PBMCs. This chain links TRBV7-6 with TRBJ2-1; 8 positions match TRBD2. CDR3 nucleotide sequence: TGTGCCAGCGTGCGGGGGGCGCCATACAATGAGCAGTTCTTC. It translates to CASVRGAPYNEQFF.